The 24 T cell receptor beta chains below come from one sample, sequenced in a study of identical twins. TCRdb reprocessed the 5' RACE reads with MiXCR, giving one entry per CDR3 protein. The repertoire includes just under 650,000 distinct CDR3 sequences, around 7.4% of them detected once, and 1.6% sits in the top ten. The same sample was also used in a study of yellow fever vaccine responses in identical twins.

Source material: PBMCs. These receptors all come from a woman aged 18-29 years in good health.

The chain joins TRBV6-5 to TRBJ2-5; D uncertain. This CDR3 region has 18 residues. V was shortened by 0 bases and J by 4 bases, with 21 bases between the two germline ends. Germline V gene data show CDR1 as MNHEY and CDR2 as SVGAGI. The DNA of the CDR3 is TGTGCCAGCAGTTACTCGATAAGAAATAGGGTGTTCCCAGAGACCCAGTACTTC. It translates to CASSYSIRNRVFPETQYF.

This clonotype was seen more than once but under ten times. The chain couples TRBV10-1 to TRBJ2-3; D remains ambiguous. The ends were cut back, 4 bases at V and 4 bases at J, with 15 bases in the middle. There are 15 residues in the CDR3. Per the germline V gene, CDR1 is WNHNN and CDR2 is SYGVQD (reference sequence). For the CDR3, the DNA is TGCGCCAGCAGTGGTTCTGGAATTCTCCCAGATACGCAGTATTTT. This encodes CASSGSGILPDTQYF.

This clonotype was seen only a few times. The V call is TRBV6-1, the J call TRBJ2-3; 10 bases agree with TRBD2. The CDR3 has 16 amino acids. Germline assignment: CDR1 MNHNS and CDR2 SASEGT. V was clipped by 5 bases and J by 2 bases; unmatched bases: 7. In nucleotides, the CDR3 is TGTGCCAGCAGTCCAACTAGCGGGATAGTCACAGATACGCAGTATTTT. It yields the protein CASSPTSGIVTDTQYF.

The chain combines TRBV12-3 or TRBV12-4 with TRBJ1-2, with a weak D call TRBD1 (6 bases). This CDR3 contains 14 residues. V was trimmed by 6 bases and J by 4 bases, leaving 15 bases between them. The CDR3: CASSSSSGAYGYTF. CDR3 nucleotide sequence: TGTGCCAGCAGCTCCTCTTCGGGGGCCTATGGCTACACCTTC.

V gene TRBV7-9 combines with J gene TRBJ1-4; D not resolved. CDR3 size: 13 residues. V was clipped by 3 bases and J by 6 bases, with 8 bases between them. Looked up from germline, CDR1 is SEHNR and CDR2 is FQNEAQ (reference sequence). The CDR3 nucleotides read TGTGCCAGCAGCTTTTCCAGCGATGAAAAACTGTTTTTT. Amino acids: CASSFSSDEKLFF.

This clonotype turned up a few times. This chain links TRBV6-1 with TRBJ2-1, with TRBD2 matching 11 bases. V trimming: 8 bases; J trimming: 7 bases; junction bases outside the gene matches: 19. This CDR3 is built from 18 residues. CDR1 and CDR2 (germline): MNHNS, SASEGT. The CDR3 is CASAPHDGWTSGSNEQFF. The DNA for the CDR3 is TGTGCCAGCGCGCCACACGACGGCTGGACTAGCGGGTCTAATGAGCAGTTCTTC.

About this clonotype itself: A junction boundary mismatches the germline segment, possibly from a read error. The V and J genes are TRBV20-1 and TRBJ2-1; 12 bases are shared with TRBD2. The CDR3 has 16 residues. The V gene's germline CDR1 is DFQATT and CDR2 SNEGSKA (reference sequence). Here the CDR3 DNA reads TGCAGTGCTAGGGAGACTAGCGGGAGCCCCTACAATGAGCAGCTCTTC. Protein: CSARETSGSPYNEQLF.

The rearrangement links TRBV15 to TRBJ2-7, with D perhaps matching TRBD1 (5 bases). CDR1 LNHNV and CDR2 YYDKDF come from the germline V gene (reference sequence). Trimming removed 0 bases at V and 1 base at J, with 10 bases between. The CDR3 contains 15 residues. The CDR3 protein is CATSRDPDRSYEQYF. The CDR3 nucleotides read TGTGCCACCAGCAGAGATCCCGACAGATCCTACGAGCAGTACTTC.

This clonotype was seen a few times. The rearrangement uses TRBV7-8 and TRBJ2-3; 7 bases are a match to TRBD2. Unmatched junction bases numbered 5, after V lost 5 bases and J lost 6 bases. This CDR3 spans 13 amino acids. Per germline, CDR1 SGHVS and CDR2 FQNEAQ. CDR3 sequence (DNA): TGTGCCAGCAGCCTCAAGACTAGCGATACGCAGTATTTT. As protein: CASSLKTSDTQYF.

This clonotype was counted at least ten times. The rearrangement joins TRBV29-1 to TRBJ2-3, with TRBD2 matching 7 bases. The CDR3 is 17 residues long. The J segment lost 1 base and the V segment lost 7 bases, leaving 17 bases of the junction unmatched. CDR1 is SQVTM and CDR2 is ANQGSEA in the germline V gene. For the CDR3, the DNA is TGCAGCGCCCCCGTTGGGTGGTCTAGCGGACGCACAGATACGCAGTATTTT. It specifies CSAPVGWSSGRTDTQYF.

V and J are TRBV12-3 or TRBV12-4 and TRBJ2-2; 10 nucleotides line up with TRBD2. The CDR3 is 15 residues long. J gave up 7 bases and V 10 bases, and 12 bases lay outside the gene matches. The CDR3 reads CATSSGRPFGGELFF. CDR3 in DNA: TGTGCCACCTCTAGCGGGAGACCTTTCGGCGGGGAGCTGTTTTTT.

At least ten counts were recorded for this clonotype. Mismatch with germline at one junction end may stem from a read error. V gene TRBV5-1 combines with J gene TRBJ2-3; TRBD1 might be the D (5 bases). Germline V gene data show CDR1 as SGHRS and CDR2 as YFSETQ. CDR3 length: 11 amino acids. The CDR3 loop is CASSLGNRKDF. As DNA, the CDR3 is TGCGCCAGCAGCTTGGGAAACAGGAAGGATTTT.

The rearrangement joins TRBV28 to TRBJ2-5; possibly TRBD1 or TRBD2 for D (5 bases each). CDR1 MDHEN and CDR2 SYDVKM come from the germline V gene. The CDR3 consists of 15 residues. V was cut by 7 bases and J by 0 bases, with 15 bases left in between. DNA of the CDR3: TGTGCCAGCACCCCTCCTACGGGACACCAAGAGACCCAGTACTTC. It specifies CASTPPTGHQETQYF. The full variable domain, rest sourced from reference TRBV28 and TRBJ2-5, is DVKVTQSSRYLVKRTGEKVFLECVQDMDHENMFWYRQDPGLGLRLIYFSYDVKMKEKGDIPEGYSVSREKKERFSLILESASTNQTSMYLCASTPPTGHQETQYFGPGTRLLVL.

The V gene is TRBV28, the J gene TRBJ1-1; D is unresolved. The CDR3 runs 15 residues. The ends were cut back, 2 bases at V and 1 base at J, with 11 bases in the middle. Per germline, CDR1 MDHEN and CDR2 SYDVKM. CDR3 sequence reads: CASSLRRPQNTEAFF. The CDR3 region has the DNA TGTGCCAGCAGTTTAAGACGGCCACAGAACACTGAAGCTTTCTTT.

The chain has TRBV6-5 and TRBJ1-2; D not certain. Germline loops: CDR1 MNHEY, CDR2 SVGAGI. V was clipped by 10 bases and J by 7 bases, with 16 bases between them. CDR3 length equals 12 residues. The CDR3 is CATKTPGVGYTF. CDR3 nucleotide sequence: TGTGCCACCAAGACCCCCGGGGTTGGCTACACCTTC.

The chain employs TRBV28 and TRBJ2-1; D may match TRBD1 or TRBD2 (6 bases each). Trimming stripped 4 bases from V and 4 bases from J, with 14 bases between. Germline-derived CDR1 and CDR2 are MDHEN and SYDVKM. This CDR3 comprises 15 residues. The CDR3 reads CASSSPGADYNEQFF. CDR3 DNA: TGTGCCAGCAGTTCCCCGGGGGCTGATTACAATGAGCAGTTCTTC.

This clonotype was observed a handful of times. This rearrangement joins TRBV11-3 to TRBJ1-3; D gene ambiguous. Germline assignment: CDR1 SGHNT and CDR2 YENEEA. CDR3 length: 15 residues. Deletions cut 1 base from V and 0 bases from J, with 7 bases between. The CDR3 DNA is TGTGCCAGCAGCTTAGGGCAGTTCTCTGGAAACACCATATATTTT. Its translation: CASSLGQFSGNTIYF.

Only a few counts were recorded for this clonotype. The chain carries TRBV27 and TRBJ2-7; 14 nucleotides agree with TRBD2. This CDR3 spans 15 amino acids. Germline loops: CDR1 MNHEY, CDR2 SMNVEV (reference sequence). Trimming took 6 bases from V and 4 from J; bases not matched to a gene: 5. The DNA for the CDR3 is TGTGCCAGCAGGCTAGGGACTAGCGGGGGTTACGAGCAGTACGTC. Protein: CASRLGTSGGYEQYV.

The table lists this clonotype with many counts. The chain uses TRBV3-1 and TRBJ2-1; perhaps TRBD2 as D (5 bases). The V and J ends lost 3 bases and 15 bases respectively, with 21 bases between them. Germline V CDR1 and CDR2: LGHDT, YNNKEL (reference sequence). This CDR3 region has 14 residues. CDR3 sequence reads: CASSHRGSLSTGFF. The CDR3 DNA follows: TGTGCCAGCAGCCATAGAGGGAGCTTGTCAACTGGGTTCTTC.

This clonotype was seen only a few times. The V call is TRBV2, the J call TRBJ1-2; D gene ambiguous. Per the germline V gene, CDR1 is SNHLY and CDR2 is FYNNEI. V was clipped by 4 bases and J by 6 bases, with 15 bases between them. There are 14 residues in the CDR3. This CDR3 is CASSVKEGGDGYTF. The CDR3 region has the DNA TGTGCCAGCAGTGTGAAGGAGGGTGGGGATGGCTACACCTTC.

This clonotype was detected a few times. The chain couples TRBV5-1 to TRBJ2-1; 13 nucleotides align to TRBD2. Trimming took 4 bases from V and 6 from J; bases not matched to a gene: 4. CDR1 and CDR2 from the germline V gene are SGHRS and YFSETQ. This CDR3 spans 15 amino acids. CDR3 sequence (DNA): TGCGCCAGCAGCGCGGGACTAGCGGGAAGCAATGAGCAGTTCTTC. This codes for CASSAGLAGSNEQFF.

This clonotype was recorded at least ten times. The chain is built from TRBV7-8 and TRBJ2-7; 8 bases align to TRBD1. V dropped 1 base and J dropped 2; count of bases not matched to a gene: 16. The germline V gene encodes CDR1 SGHVS and CDR2 FQNEAQ. The CDR3 has 19 amino acids. The CDR3 is CASSLEALGRGPNPYEQYV. The CDR3 DNA follows: TGTGCCAGCAGCTTAGAAGCTCTGGGCAGGGGGCCCAATCCCTACGAGCAGTACGTC.

The chain carries TRBV11-2 and TRBJ2-3, with D possibly being TRBD1 or TRBD2 (5 bases each). The CDR3 length is 15 residues. V gave up 5 bases and J gave up 0 bases, with 12 bases separating them. CDR1 and CDR2 from the germline V gene are SGHAT and FQNNGV. CDR3 in amino acids: CASSVRDASTDTQYF. The CDR3 coding sequence is TGTGCCAGCAGCGTCCGGGACGCAAGCACAGATACGCAGTATTTT. The entire variable domain, with the rest obtained from reference TRBV11-2 and TRBJ2-3, is as follows: EAGVAQSPRYKIIEKRQSVAFWCNPISGHATLYWYQQILGQGPKLLIQFQNNGVVDDSQLPKDRFSAERLKGVDSTLKIQPAKLEDSAVYLCASSVRDASTDTQYFGPGTRLTVL.

In its sample, this clonotype was seen many times. This chain uses TRBV7-8 with TRBJ2-1; TRBD1 matches at 7 bases. This CDR3 contains 12 residues. Germline V gene data show CDR1 as SGHVS and CDR2 as FQNEAQ. V shed 3 bases, J shed 12 bases, and the junction held 5 bases outside the gene matches. CDR3 region: CASSLEGGMQFF. In DNA form, the CDR3 reads TGTGCCAGCAGCTTGGAAGGGGGCATGCAGTTCTTC.